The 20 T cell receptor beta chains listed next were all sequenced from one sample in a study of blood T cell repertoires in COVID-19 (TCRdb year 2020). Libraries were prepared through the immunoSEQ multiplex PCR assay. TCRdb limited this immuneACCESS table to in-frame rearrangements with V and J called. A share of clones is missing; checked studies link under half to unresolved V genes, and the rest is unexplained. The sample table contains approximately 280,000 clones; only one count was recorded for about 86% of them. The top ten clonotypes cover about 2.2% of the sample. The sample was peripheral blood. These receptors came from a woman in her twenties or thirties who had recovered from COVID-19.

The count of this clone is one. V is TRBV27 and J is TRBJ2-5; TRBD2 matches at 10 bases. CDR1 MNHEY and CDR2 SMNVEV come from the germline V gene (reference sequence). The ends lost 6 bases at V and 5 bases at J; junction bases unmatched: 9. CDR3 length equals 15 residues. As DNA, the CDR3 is TGTGCCAGCAGCCGGAGCGGGAGGGGAGGGGAGACCCAGTACTTC. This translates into CASSRSGRGGETQYF.

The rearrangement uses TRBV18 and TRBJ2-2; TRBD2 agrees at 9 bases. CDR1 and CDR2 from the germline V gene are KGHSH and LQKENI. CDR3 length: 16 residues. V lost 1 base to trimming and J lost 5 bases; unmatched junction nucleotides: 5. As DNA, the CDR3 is TGTGCCAGCTCACCACTAGCGGGAGACGAAACCGGGGAGCTGTTTTTT. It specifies CASSPLAGDETGELFF.

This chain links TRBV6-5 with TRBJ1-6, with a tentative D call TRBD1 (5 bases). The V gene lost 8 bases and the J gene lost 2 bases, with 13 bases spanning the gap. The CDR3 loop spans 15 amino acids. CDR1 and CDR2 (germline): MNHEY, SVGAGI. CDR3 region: CASESGITYNSPLHF. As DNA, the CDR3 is TGTGCCAGCGAATCAGGGATAACCTATAATTCACCCCTCCACTTT.

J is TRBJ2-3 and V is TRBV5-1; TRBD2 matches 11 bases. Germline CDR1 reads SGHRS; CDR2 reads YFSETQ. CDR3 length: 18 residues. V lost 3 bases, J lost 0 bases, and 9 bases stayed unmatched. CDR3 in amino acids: CASSSGTSGLPSTDTQYF. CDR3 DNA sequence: TGCGCCAGCAGCTCTGGGACTAGCGGCCTACCTAGCACAGATACGCAGTATTTT. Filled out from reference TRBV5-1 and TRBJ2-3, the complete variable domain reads KAGVTQTPRYLIKTRGQQVTLSCSPISGHRSVSWYQQTPGQGLQFLFEYFSETQRNKGNFPGRFSGRQFSNSRSEMNVSTLELGDSALYLCASSSGTSGLPSTDTQYFGPGTRLTVL.

In DNA, the CDR3 is TGCAGCGTTTCGAGGGGGTCAGTCACAGATACGCAGTATTTT. Protein sequence: CSVSRGSVTDTQYF. The chain employs TRBV29-1 and TRBJ2-3; TRBD1 is a possible D gene (6 bases). V was cut by 5 bases and J by 2 bases, with 14 bases left in between. The CDR3 has 14 amino acids. Germline CDR1 and CDR2: SQVTM and ANQGSEA.

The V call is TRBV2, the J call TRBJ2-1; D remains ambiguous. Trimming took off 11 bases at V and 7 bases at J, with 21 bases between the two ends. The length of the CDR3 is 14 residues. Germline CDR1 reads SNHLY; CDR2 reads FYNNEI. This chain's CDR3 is CADSRISVGNEQFF. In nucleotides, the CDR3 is TGTGCCGACTCGCGGATTTCCGTTGGGAATGAGCAGTTCTTC. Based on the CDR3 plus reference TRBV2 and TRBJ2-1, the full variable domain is EPEVTQTPSHQVTQMGQEVILRCVPISNHLYFYWYRQILGQKVEFLVSFYNNEISEKSEIFDDQFSVERPDGSNFTLKIRSTKLEDSAMYFCADSRISVGNEQFFGPGTRLTVL.

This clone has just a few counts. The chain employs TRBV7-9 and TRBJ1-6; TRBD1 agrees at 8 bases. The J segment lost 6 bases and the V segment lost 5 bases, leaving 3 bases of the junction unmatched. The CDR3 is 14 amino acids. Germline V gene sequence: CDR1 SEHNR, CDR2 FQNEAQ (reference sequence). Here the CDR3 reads CASSRTGFNSPLHF. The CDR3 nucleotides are TGTGCCAGCAGCCGGACAGGGTTTAATTCACCCCTCCACTTT.

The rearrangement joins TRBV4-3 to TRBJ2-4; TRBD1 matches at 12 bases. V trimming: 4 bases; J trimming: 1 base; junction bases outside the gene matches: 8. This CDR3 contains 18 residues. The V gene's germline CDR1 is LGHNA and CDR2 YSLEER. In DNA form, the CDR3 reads TGCGCCAGCAGCCCTGGGACAGGGGGCTCCGGTGCCAAAAACATTCAGTACTTC. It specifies CASSPGTGGSGAKNIQYF.

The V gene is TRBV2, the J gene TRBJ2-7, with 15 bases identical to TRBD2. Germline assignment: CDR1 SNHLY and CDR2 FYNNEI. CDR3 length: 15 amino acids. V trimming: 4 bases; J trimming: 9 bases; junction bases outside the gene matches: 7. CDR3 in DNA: TGTGCCAGCAGTGGGACTAGCGGGGGGGCCAGAGTGCAGTACTTC. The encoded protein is CASSGTSGGARVQYF.

This CDR3 is CSASDLFGRGGYNEQFF. CDR3 bases: TGCAGTGCTAGTGATTTATTTGGGCGGGGGGGCTACAATGAGCAGTTCTTC. The genes are TRBV20-1 and TRBJ2-1; 9 bases fit TRBD2. The junction had 12 bases not matched to a gene; V was cut back by 3 bases and J by 3 bases. CDR3 length: 17 residues. CDR1 and CDR2 from the germline V gene are DFQATT and SNEGSKA (reference sequence).

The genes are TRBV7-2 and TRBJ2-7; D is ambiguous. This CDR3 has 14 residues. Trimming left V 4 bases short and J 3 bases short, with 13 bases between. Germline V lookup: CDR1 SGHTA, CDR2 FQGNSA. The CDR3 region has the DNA TGTGCCAGCAGCTGGGCCCCTCTTCTCTACGAGCAGTACTTC. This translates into CASSWAPLLYEQYF. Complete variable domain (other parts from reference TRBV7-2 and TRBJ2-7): GAGVSQSPSNKVTEKGKDVELRCDPISGHTALYWYRQSLGQGLEFLIYFQGNSAPDKSGLPSDRFSAERTGGSVSTLTIQRTQQEDSAVYLCASSWAPLLYEQYFGPGTRLTVT.

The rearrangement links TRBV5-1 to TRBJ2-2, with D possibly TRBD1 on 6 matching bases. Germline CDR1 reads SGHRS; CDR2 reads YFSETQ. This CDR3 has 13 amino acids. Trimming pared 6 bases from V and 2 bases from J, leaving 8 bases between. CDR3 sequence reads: CASKGDNTGELFF. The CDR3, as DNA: TGCGCCAGCAAGGGGGACAACACCGGGGAGCTGTTTTTT. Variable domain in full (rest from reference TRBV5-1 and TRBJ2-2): KAGVTQTPRYLIKTRGQQVTLSCSPISGHRSVSWYQQTPGQGLQFLFEYFSETQRNKGNFPGRFSGRQFSNSRSEMNVSTLELGDSALYLCASKGDNTGELFFGEGSRLTVL.

CDR3 bases: TGTGCCAGCAGAAGGTCGGGACAGGGGTTAAACACCATATATTTT. Residues: CASRRSGQGLNTIYF. V usage is TRBV28 and J usage is TRBJ1-3; TRBD1 agrees at 10 bases. Per the germline V gene, CDR1 is MDHEN and CDR2 is SYDVKM. J lost 6 bases, V lost 6 bases, and 8 bases had no gene match. CDR3 length: 15 residues.

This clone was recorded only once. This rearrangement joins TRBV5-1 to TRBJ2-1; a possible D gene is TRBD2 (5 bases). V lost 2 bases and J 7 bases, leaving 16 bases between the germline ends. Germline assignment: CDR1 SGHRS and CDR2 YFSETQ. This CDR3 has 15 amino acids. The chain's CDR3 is CASSLNPDSENEQFF. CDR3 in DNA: TGCGCCAGCAGCTTAAACCCCGATAGCGAGAATGAGCAGTTCTTC.

The CDR3 DNA follows: TGCAGTGCTAGTAACGGGGGGGGATCGACAGATACGCAGTATTTT. Translating it yields CSASNGGGSTDTQYF. V is TRBV20-1 and J is TRBJ2-3; 8 bases align to TRBD2. The CDR3 has 15 residues. Trimming took 3 bases from V and 3 from J; bases not matched to a gene: 8. The germline V gene encodes CDR1 DFQATT and CDR2 SNEGSKA (reference sequence).

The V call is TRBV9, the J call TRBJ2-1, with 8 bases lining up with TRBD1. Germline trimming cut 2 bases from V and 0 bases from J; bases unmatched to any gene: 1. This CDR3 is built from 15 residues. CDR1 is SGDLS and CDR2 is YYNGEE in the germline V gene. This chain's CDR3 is CASSVQGASYNEQFF. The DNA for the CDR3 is TGTGCCAGCAGCGTTCAGGGGGCCTCCTACAATGAGCAGTTCTTC.

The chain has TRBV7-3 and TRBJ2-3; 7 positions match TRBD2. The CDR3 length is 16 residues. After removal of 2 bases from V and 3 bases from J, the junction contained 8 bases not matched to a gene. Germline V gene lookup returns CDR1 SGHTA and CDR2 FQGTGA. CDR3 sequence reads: CASSLVGGSQTDTQYF. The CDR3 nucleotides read TGTGCCAGCAGCTTAGTGGGCGGGAGTCAAACAGATACGCAGTATTTT.

The CDR3 coding sequence is TGTGCCAGCAGCTCCTCCGGGACTATACTTACGGAGCAGTACTTC. Its translation: CASSSSGTILTEQYF. The rearrangement uses TRBV5-6 and TRBJ2-7, with TRBD2 matching over 7 bases. Germline V gene lookup returns CDR1 SGHDT and CDR2 YYEEEE. V was clipped by 3 bases and J by 7 bases; unmatched bases: 13. The CDR3 extends over 15 amino acids.

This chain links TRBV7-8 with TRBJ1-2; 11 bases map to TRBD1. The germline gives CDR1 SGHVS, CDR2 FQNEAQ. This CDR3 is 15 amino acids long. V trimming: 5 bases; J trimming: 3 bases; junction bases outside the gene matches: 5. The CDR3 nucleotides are TGTGCCAGCAGCAAGGGGGGACAGGGGGACTATGGCTACACCTTC. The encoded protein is CASSKGGQGDYGYTF.

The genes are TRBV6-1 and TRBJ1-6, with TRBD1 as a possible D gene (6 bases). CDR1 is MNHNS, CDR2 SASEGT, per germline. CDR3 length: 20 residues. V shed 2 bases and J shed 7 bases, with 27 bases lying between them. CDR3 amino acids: CASSENFWTAVNLSNSPLHF. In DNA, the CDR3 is TGTGCCAGCAGTGAAAACTTTTGGACAGCGGTCAACCTCTCAAATTCACCCCTCCACTTT.